What follows is one T cell receptor (beta chain) and its context. The data were obtained in a study of monozygotic twins with inflammatory bowel disease. The length of the CDR3 is 11 residues. The germline gives CDR1 GTSNPN, CDR2 SVGIG (reference sequence). Researchers generated cDNA in eight separate reactions per sample. TCRdb reanalyzed the 5' RACE reads, giving one entry per CDR3 protein sequence and no DNA. The ten top clones account for about 2.3%, within a sample of approximately 400,000 distinct CDR3 sequences. The chain recombines TRBV30 with TRBJ1-3. The sequence was obtained from a human donor with ulcerative colitis or Crohn's disease, or a healthy co-twin of an affected twin (not recorded which). The sample was blood. The CDR3 region is CAWSGGNTIYF.